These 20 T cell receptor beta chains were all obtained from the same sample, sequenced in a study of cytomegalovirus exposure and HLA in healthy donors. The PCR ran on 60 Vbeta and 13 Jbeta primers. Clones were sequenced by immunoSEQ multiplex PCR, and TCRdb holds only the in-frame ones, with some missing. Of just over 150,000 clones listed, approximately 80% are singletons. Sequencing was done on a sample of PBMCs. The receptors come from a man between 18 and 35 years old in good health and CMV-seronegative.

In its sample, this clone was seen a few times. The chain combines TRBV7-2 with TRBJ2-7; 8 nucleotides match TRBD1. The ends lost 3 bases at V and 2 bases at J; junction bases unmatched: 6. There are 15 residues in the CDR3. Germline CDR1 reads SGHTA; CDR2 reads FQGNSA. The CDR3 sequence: CASSLDRATAYEQYF. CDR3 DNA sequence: TGTGCCAGCAGCTTGGACAGGGCTACGGCCTACGAGCAGTACTTC.

CDR3 sequence reads: CASSVGAGTLDSYEQYF. The CDR3 DNA is TGTGCCAGCAGCGTAGGGGCCGGGACACTCGATTCCTACGAGCAGTACTTC. V and J are TRBV9 and TRBJ2-7; D might be TRBD1 (6 bases). Germline CDR1 is SGDLS and CDR2 is YYNGEE. This CDR3 is built from 17 residues. Trimming stripped 0 bases from V and 1 base from J, with 17 bases between.

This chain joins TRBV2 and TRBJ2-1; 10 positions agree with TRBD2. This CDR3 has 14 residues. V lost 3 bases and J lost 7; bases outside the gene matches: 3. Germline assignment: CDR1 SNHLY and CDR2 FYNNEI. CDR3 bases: TGTGCCAGCAGTGACTCTAGCGGGGGTAATGAGCAGTTCTTC. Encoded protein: CASSDSSGGNEQFF.

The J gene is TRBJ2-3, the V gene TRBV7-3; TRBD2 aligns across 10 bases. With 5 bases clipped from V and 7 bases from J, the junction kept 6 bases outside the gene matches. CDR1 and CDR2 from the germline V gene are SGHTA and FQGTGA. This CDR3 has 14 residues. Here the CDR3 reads CASSPAGGLYTQYF. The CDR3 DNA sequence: TGTGCCAGCAGCCCAGCGGGGGGGCTCTATACGCAGTATTTT.

The CDR3 is CASSDGGSSYEQYF. DNA of the CDR3: TGTGCCAGTAGTGATGGCGGAAGCTCCTACGAGCAGTACTTC. J is TRBJ2-7 and V is TRBV19; no reliable D call. Trimming cost V 5 bases and J 0 bases, with 11 bases left between them. The germline CDR1 and CDR2 sequences are LNHDA and SQIVND (reference sequence). This CDR3 has 14 residues. The full variable domain, in which reference TRBV19 and TRBJ2-7 provide the parts outside the CDR3, is DGGITQSPKYLFRKEGQNVTLSCEQNLNHDAMYWYRQDPGQGLRLIYYSQIVNDFQKGDIAEGYSVSREKKESFPLTVTSAQKNPTAFYLCASSDGGSSYEQYFGPGTRLTVT.

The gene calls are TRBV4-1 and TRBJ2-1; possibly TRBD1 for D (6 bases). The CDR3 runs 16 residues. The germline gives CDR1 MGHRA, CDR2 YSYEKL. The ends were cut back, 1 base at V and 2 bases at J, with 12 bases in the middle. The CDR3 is CASSQGGRGAYNEQFF. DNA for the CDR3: TGCGCCAGCAGCCAAGGTGGCAGGGGTGCCTACAATGAGCAGTTCTTC.

The CDR3 sequence: CASSQTGGSNGYTF. The CDR3 region has the DNA TGCGCCAGCAGCCAGACAGGGGGCTCTAATGGCTACACCTTC. The chain uses TRBV4-1 and TRBJ1-2; 10 bases fit TRBD1. Trimming cost V 3 bases and J 6 bases; bases outside gene matches: 4. The CDR3 runs to 14 residues. Germline CDR1 reads MGHRA; CDR2 reads YSYEKL.

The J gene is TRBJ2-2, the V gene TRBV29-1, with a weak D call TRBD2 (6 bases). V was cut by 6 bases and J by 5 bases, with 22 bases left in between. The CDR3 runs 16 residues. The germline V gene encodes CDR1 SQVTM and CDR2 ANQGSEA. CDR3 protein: CSVTGSRDFRTGELFF. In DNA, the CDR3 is TGCAGCGTCACTGGGAGCCGGGACTTTAGGACCGGGGAGCTGTTTTTT.

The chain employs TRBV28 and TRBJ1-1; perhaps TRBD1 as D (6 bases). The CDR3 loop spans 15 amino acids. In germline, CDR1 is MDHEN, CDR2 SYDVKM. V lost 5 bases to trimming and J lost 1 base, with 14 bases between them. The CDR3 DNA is TGTGCCAGCAGTCTCCGGGACACGACGAACACTGAAGCTTTCTTT. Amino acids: CASSLRDTTNTEAFF.

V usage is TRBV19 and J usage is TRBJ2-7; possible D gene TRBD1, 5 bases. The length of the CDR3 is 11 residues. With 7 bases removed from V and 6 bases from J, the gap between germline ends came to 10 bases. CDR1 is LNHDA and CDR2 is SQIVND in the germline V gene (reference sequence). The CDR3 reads CASTQGGEQYF. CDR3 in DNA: TGTGCCAGTACCCAGGGTGGCGAGCAGTACTTC.

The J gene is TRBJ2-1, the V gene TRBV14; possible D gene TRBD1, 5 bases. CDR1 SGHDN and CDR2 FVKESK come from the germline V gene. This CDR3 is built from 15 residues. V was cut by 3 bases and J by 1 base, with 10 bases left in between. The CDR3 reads CASSQGPFSYNEQFF. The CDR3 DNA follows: TGTGCCAGCAGCCAGGGGCCCTTTTCCTACAATGAGCAGTTCTTC.

CDR3 region: CAIRHSENIQYF. The CDR3 DNA reads as TGTGCCATTCGACACTCTGAAAACATTCAGTACTTC. The rearrangement joins TRBV11-3 to TRBJ2-4; the D is unclear. Germline-derived CDR1 and CDR2 are SGHNT and YENEEA. The CDR3 extends over 12 amino acids. The V end was cut by 10 bases, the J end by 5 bases, with 12 bases between. The full variable domain, its missing parts supplied by reference TRBV11-3 and TRBJ2-4, is EAGVVQSPRYKIIEKKQPVAFWCNPISGHNTLYWYLQNLGQGPELLIRYENEEAVDDSQLPKDRFSAERLKGVDSTLKIQPAELGDSAVYLCAIRHSENIQYFGAGTRLSVL.

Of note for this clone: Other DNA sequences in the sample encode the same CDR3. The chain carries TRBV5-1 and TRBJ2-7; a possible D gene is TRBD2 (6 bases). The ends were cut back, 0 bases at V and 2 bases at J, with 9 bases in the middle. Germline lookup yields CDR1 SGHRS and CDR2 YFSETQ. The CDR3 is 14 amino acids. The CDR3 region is CASSLGDSTYEQYF. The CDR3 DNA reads TGCGCCAGCAGCTTGGGGGACTCTACCTACGAGCAGTACTTC.

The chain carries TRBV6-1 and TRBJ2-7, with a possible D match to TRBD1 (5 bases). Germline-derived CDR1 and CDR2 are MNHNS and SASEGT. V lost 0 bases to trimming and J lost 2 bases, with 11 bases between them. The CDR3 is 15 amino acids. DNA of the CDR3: TGTGCCAGCAGTGAAGCGCAGGGCGCTCCCTACGAGCAGTACTTC. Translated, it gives CASSEAQGAPYEQYF.

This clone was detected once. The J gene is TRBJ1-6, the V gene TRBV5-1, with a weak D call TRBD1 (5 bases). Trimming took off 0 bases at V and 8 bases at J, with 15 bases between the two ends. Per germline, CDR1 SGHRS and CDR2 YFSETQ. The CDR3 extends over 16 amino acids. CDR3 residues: CASSLESGTYYSPLHF. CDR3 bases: TGCGCCAGCAGCTTGGAGTCCGGGACTTACTATTCACCCCTCCACTTT.

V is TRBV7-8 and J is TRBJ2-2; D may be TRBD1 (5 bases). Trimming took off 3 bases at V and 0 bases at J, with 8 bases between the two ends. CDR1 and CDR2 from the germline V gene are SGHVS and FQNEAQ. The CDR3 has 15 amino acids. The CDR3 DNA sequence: TGTGCCAGCAGCTTCAGGGAATCGAACACCGGGGAGCTGTTTTTT. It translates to CASSFRESNTGELFF.

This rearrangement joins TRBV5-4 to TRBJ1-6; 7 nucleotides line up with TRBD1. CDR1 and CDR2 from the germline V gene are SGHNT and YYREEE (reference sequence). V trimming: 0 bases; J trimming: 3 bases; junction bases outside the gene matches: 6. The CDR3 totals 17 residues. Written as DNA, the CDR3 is TGTGCCAGCAGCTTGGCGGTCAGGGGGAACTATAATTCACCCCTCCACTTT. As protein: CASSLAVRGNYNSPLHF.

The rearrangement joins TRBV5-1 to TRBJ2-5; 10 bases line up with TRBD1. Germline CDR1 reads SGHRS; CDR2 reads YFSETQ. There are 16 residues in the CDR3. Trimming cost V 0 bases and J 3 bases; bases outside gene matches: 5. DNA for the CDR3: TGCGCCAGCAGCTTGGGGGGACAGGGGCCAAAAGAGACCCAGTACTTC. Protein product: CASSLGGQGPKETQYF. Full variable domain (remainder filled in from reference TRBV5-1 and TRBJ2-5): KAGVTQTPRYLIKTRGQQVTLSCSPISGHRSVSWYQQTPGQGLQFLFEYFSETQRNKGNFPGRFSGRQFSNSRSEMNVSTLELGDSALYLCASSLGGQGPKETQYFGPGTRLLVL.

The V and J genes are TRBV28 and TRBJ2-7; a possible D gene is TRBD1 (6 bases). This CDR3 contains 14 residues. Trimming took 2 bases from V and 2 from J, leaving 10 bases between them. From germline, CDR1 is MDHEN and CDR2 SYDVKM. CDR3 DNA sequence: TGTGCCAGCAGTTTAAGGGACACACCCTACGAGCAGTACTTC. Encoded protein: CASSLRDTPYEQYF.

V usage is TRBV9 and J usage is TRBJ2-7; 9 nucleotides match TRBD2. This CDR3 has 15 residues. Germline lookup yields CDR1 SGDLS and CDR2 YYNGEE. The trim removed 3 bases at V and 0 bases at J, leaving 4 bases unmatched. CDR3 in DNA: TGTGCCAGCAGCGCAAGCGGGAGGTCCTCCTACGAGCAGTACTTC. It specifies CASSASGRSSYEQYF. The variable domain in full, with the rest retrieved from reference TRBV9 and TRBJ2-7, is DSGVTQTPKHLITATGQRVTLRCSPRSGDLSVYWYQQSLDQGLQFLIQYYNGEERAKGNILERFSAQQFPDLHSELNLSSLELGDSALYFCASSASGRSSYEQYFGPGTRLTVT.